This TCR beta chain was identified in a study of cytomegalovirus exposure and HLA in healthy donors. Study context: A previous analysis identified 90 million to 140 million unique TCR beta sequences derived from about 180 million T cells.

The PCR made use of 60 Vbeta and 13 Jbeta primers. The method was immunoSEQ multiplex PCR; TCRdb's version includes in-frame clones alone and lacks a portion of them. The table includes some 180,000 clones, 65% to 90% detected once. General observations from the study: Most subjects' HLA-A and HLA-B alleles were reportedly predicted from TCR beta sequences.

On this clone itself: Its specificity is not known. Different DNA sequences within this sample yield the same CDR3.

The CDR3 covers 14 residues. V was pared by 4 bases and J by 8 bases, with 6 bases of the junction left unmatched. Germline V gives CDR1 MNHEY, CDR2 SMNVEV (reference sequence). This receptor was obtained from a woman aged 45-65 years in good health and CMV-seronegative. Material for sequencing was PBMCs. The chain combines TRBV27 with TRBJ1-2, with TRBD1 identical over 11 bases. The chain's CDR3 is CASSSGQGVGGYTF. In DNA form, the CDR3 reads TGTGCCAGCAGTTCGGGACAGGGGGTCGGCGGCTACACCTTC.